This T cell receptor (beta chain) was identified in a study of blood T cells in healthy people across ages. The study, taken as a whole, reports: The unknown donor CMV status may have confounded expanded clonotype changes.

In the case of this clonotype: The antigen remains unidentified. At one end, the junction sequence differs from germline, possibly due to a read error.

A sample-barcoded 5' primer and a J-beta primer mix were used in a second PCR of about 6 to 12 cycles. Every molecule of cDNA carried a tag from a template-switch adaptor with 12 random nucleotides. All samples yielded 3 million or more CDR3-containing paired-end reads. TCRdb recomputed calls from the 5' RACE reads with MiXCR, one row per CDR3 protein. In the table there are about 680,000 distinct CDR3 sequences, about 52% of which are singletons. Drawn from each donor were 9 to 10 milliliters of peripheral blood. Material for sequencing was blood. The source of this sequence is a woman in her fifties or sixties in good health.

DNA for the CDR3: TGCGGCGTTCGAGGGGCCTATTCAGGCACTGAAGCTTTCTTT. Protein product: CGVRGAYSGTEAFF. The chain links TRBV29-1 to TRBJ1-1; TRBD1 is a possible D gene (5 bases). Germline V lookup: CDR1 SQVTM, CDR2 ANQGSEA. The CDR3 contains 14 residues. Using reference TRBV29-1 and TRBJ1-1 for the parts outside the CDR3, the full variable domain is SAVISQKPSRDICQRGTSLTIQCQVDSQVTMMFWYRQQPGQSLTLIATANQGSEATYESGFVIDKFPISRPNLTFSTLTVSNMSPEDSSIYLCGVRGAYSGTEAFFGQGTRLTVV.